Sequencing of this T cell receptor (beta chain) was carried out in a study of low-dose radiotherapy and immunotherapy resistance in tumors. Stated time point: after trial treatment. Treatment given: LDRT plus nivolumab, ipilimumab, low-dose cyclophosphamide and aspirin (RACIN trial). This CDR3 contains 17 residues. Looked up from germline, CDR1 is ENHRY and CDR2 is SYGVKD. Trimming took 6 bases from V and 6 from J; bases not matched to a gene: 14. The table lists this clonotype with a count of one. TCR amplification involved 20 PCR cycles with a constant-region primer and V-primer adapter. TCRdb recomputed calls from the reads with MiXCR, one row per CDR3 protein. The table records some 53,000 distinct CDR3 sequences, around 35% of them present only once.

The source is a male donor with rectosigmoid adenocarcinoma. Sample: PBMCs, taken after low-dose radiotherapy plus immunotherapy. The chain joins TRBV10-3 to TRBJ2-1, with TRBD1 identical over 10 bases. This CDR3 reads CAISKTTGGELANEQFF. The CDR3 bases are TGTGCCATCAGCAAGACGACAGGGGGCGAGCTGGCCAATGAGCAGTTCTTC.